This TCR beta chain was sequenced in a study of T cell responses to AZD1222 COVID-19 vaccine. The method was immunoSEQ multiplex PCR; TCRdb's version includes in-frame clones alone and lacks a portion of them. The sample consists of over 85,000 clones, approximately 94% of them appearing once. This clone appeared once. What it binds is unknown. Germline CDR1 SGHAT, CDR2 FQNNGV. The CDR3 spans 14 residues. V shed 4 bases and J 4 bases; nucleotides not matched to a gene: 3. Study-level findings and limits: The breadth and depth of Spike-specific TCRs increased once two AZD1222 doses had been given. Spike-wide coverage was observed for vaccine-associated CD4 TCRs, with dominant responses at 160-218 and 743-854. Reportedly, close to half of spike-specific TCRs are directed against unmutated variant regions. Females outnumbered males among donors, who were mostly white British; clonal diversity was possibly underestimated.

The chain recombines TRBV11-2 with TRBJ2-1; 8 positions agree with TRBD2. The sequence was collected from an adult who received the AZD1222 COVID-19 vaccine. This material consisted of peripheral blood, taken 28 days after the second AZD1222 dose. The CDR3 DNA follows: TGTGCCAGCAGCTCCGGACTAGCTTACAATGAGCAGTTCTTC. Translating it yields CASSSGLAYNEQFF.